This passage covers 15 T cell receptor beta chains from one sample sequenced in a study of metastatic and nonmetastatic thyroid tumors. Ahead of thyroid surgery, no patient had received treatment of any kind. TCRdb ran MiXCR on the PCR reads. Here the sample spans 30,000 to 40,000 clones, about a fifth being singletons. Sequences were obtained from tumor tissue. The receptor set was obtained from a male donor with papillary thyroid cancer or a benign thyroid nodule (not recorded which). Some clones in this sample may be carry-over from other donors' samples.

The CDR3 DNA reads as TGTGCCAGTAGTATAAGACAGGGTGGGACCGGGGAGCTGTTTTTT. Translating gives CASSIRQGGTGELFF. The rearrangement uses TRBV19 and TRBJ2-2; 7 bases are a match to TRBD1. CDR3 length: 15 amino acids. CDR1 and CDR2 (germline): LNHDA, SQIVND (reference sequence). V lost 2 bases, J lost 5 bases, and 5 bases stayed unmatched.

This clone showed up just a few times. The chain is built from TRBV28 and TRBJ1-5, with 10 bases aligning to TRBD1. The germline CDR1 and CDR2 sequences are MDHEN and SYDVKM. V trimming: 8 bases; J trimming: 4 bases; junction bases outside the gene matches: 11. CDR3 size: 16 residues. CDR3 sequence (DNA): TGTGCCAGCCTCACCAGGGACAGGGGAAGTAATCAGCCCCAGCATTTT. Its protein product is CASLTRDRGSNQPQHF.

The V gene is TRBV15, the J gene TRBJ2-5, with D uncertain. Germline values: CDR1 LNHNV, CDR2 YYDKDF (reference sequence). This CDR3 is built from 15 residues. The V end was cut by 1 base, the J end by 0 bases, with 9 bases between. The CDR3 bases are TGTGCCACCAGCAGAGTGGGCTACCACCAAGAGACCCAGTACTTC. Its translation is CATSRVGYHQETQYF.

This clone showed up many times. The chain links TRBV3-1 to TRBJ1-3; D is possibly TRBD1 (5 bases). CDR3 length: 19 residues. Trimming took off 0 bases at V and 1 base at J, with 19 bases between the two ends. CDR1 is LGHDT and CDR2 is YNNKEL in the germline V gene (reference sequence). The CDR3 spells CASSQDEEGCLWSGNTIYF. DNA of the CDR3: TGTGCCAGCAGCCAAGATGAGGAGGGGTGCTTGTGGTCTGGAAACACCATATATTTT.

This clone has a count of ten or more. A clone one base away is much larger, so this may be a read error. The V and J genes are TRBV11-1 and TRBJ2-2; the match to TRBD1 covers 7 bases. Germline V gives CDR1 SGHAT, CDR2 FQDESV (reference sequence). The CDR3 contains 16 residues. The CDR3 DNA is TGTGCCGGCAGCCCCTCGACAGGGCTTGGGACCGGGGAGCTGTTTTTT. Translation gives CAGSPSTGLGTGELFF.

The chain joins TRBV13 to TRBJ2-3, with a possible D match to TRBD1 (5 bases). Germline lookup yields CDR1 PRHDT and CDR2 FYEKMQ (reference sequence). The length of the CDR3 is 14 residues. Trimming shortened V by 5 bases and J by 2 bases, and 11 bases separated the two germline ends. CDR3 coding DNA: TGTGCCAGCAGCCAGGGTGGCGACACAGATACGCAGTATTTT. Its translation is CASSQGGDTDTQYF.

Many counts were recorded for this clone. The chain joins TRBV6-2 or TRBV6-3 to TRBJ2-1; no clear D gene. The V and J ends lost 2 bases and 0 bases respectively, with 5 bases between them. The CDR3 has 14 residues. The germline V gene encodes CDR1 MNHEY and CDR2 SVGEGT. The CDR3 DNA is TGTGCCAGCAGTTACCTGAGCTCCTACAATGAGCAGTTCTTC. Residues: CASSYLSSYNEQFF.

CDR3 nucleotide sequence: TGTGCCAGCAGTTACCCCGGGACAGGGGGCGGAGGCTACACCTTC. It codes for CASSYPGTGGGGYTF. The rearrangement joins TRBV6-5 to TRBJ1-2; TRBD1 agrees at 12 bases. V lost 2 bases and J lost 8; bases outside the gene matches: 6. The CDR3 spans 15 residues. Germline CDR1 MNHEY, CDR2 SVGAGI.

The rearrangement links TRBV28 to TRBJ1-1; no definite D call. There are 14 residues in the CDR3. The germline gives CDR1 MDHEN, CDR2 SYDVKM. Trimming removed 6 bases at V and 4 bases at J, with 15 bases between. In nucleotides, the CDR3 is TGTGCCAGCAGGCCCCCGTGCATTGTCACTGAAGCTTTCTTT. It codes for CASRPPCIVTEAFF.

This clone has ten or more counts. The V gene is TRBV5-6, the J gene TRBJ2-1; 8 bases match TRBD1. The CDR3 loop spans 15 amino acids. Germline V gene data show CDR1 as SGHDT and CDR2 as YYEEEE. J lost 4 bases, V lost 4 bases, and 7 bases had no gene match. CDR3 residues: CASSLPDRGYNEQFF. CDR3 nucleotide sequence: TGTGCCAGCAGCCTCCCCGACAGGGGATACAATGAGCAGTTCTTC.

This clone is deemed medium-sized. The chain has TRBV7-8 and TRBJ2-7; the D gene is possibly TRBD2 (5 bases). Trimming cost V 6 bases and J 2 bases, with 14 bases left between them. The CDR3 has 14 residues. The germline gives CDR1 SGHVS, CDR2 FQNEAQ. The CDR3 nucleotides read TGTGCCAGCAGTTCAAGCGGAAGGACCTACGAGCAGTACTTC. Protein sequence: CASSSSGRTYEQYF.

This clone was found many times. The sample contains more than one DNA sequence encoding this CDR3. The chain couples TRBV10-3 to TRBJ2-5; either TRBD1 or TRBD2 may fit D (5 bases each). The CDR3 is made up of 14 amino acids. Per germline, CDR1 ENHRY and CDR2 SYGVKD. V was cut by 5 bases and J by 5 bases, with 15 bases left in between. The CDR3 reads CAISTQRGQETQYF. Written as DNA, the CDR3 is TGTGCCATCAGTACCCAGAGGGGCCAGGAGACCCAGTACTTC.

This clone was recorded many times. This sequence joins TRBV28 and TRBJ1-2; D remains ambiguous. V was clipped by 4 bases and J by 2 bases, with 14 bases between them. The CDR3 totals 15 residues. Per the germline V gene, CDR1 is MDHEN and CDR2 is SYDVKM. CDR3 sequence (DNA): TGTGCCAGCAGTTCACAAGGCGTCGGGAACTATGGCTACACCTTC. Translated, it gives CASSSQGVGNYGYTF.

V usage is TRBV20-1 and J usage is TRBJ2-7, with a tentative D call TRBD1 (6 bases). The CDR3 totals 14 residues. Germline V CDR1 and CDR2: DFQATT, SNEGSKA (reference sequence). Trimming shortened V by 6 bases and J by 6 bases, and 21 bases separated the two germline ends. Written as DNA, the CDR3 is TGCAGTGCACACTCTGACAGGCACATTGGCGAGCAGTACTTC. The encoded protein is CSAHSDRHIGEQYF.

Ten or more counts support this clone. This chain connects TRBV7-8 to TRBJ2-7, with TRBD1 matching over 7 bases. Per the germline V gene, CDR1 is SGHVS and CDR2 is FQNEAQ. The CDR3 totals 17 residues. Trimming removed 2 bases from V and 4 bases from J; junction bases left unmatched: 14. DNA for the CDR3: TGTGCCAGCAGCTTAACGGGACAGACTTCGTCAGGGTACGAGCAGTACTTC. Its protein is CASSLTGQTSSGYEQYF.